What follows are 20 T cell receptor beta chains derived from one specimen sequenced in a study of blood T cell repertoires in COVID-19. Assay used: immunoSEQ multiplex PCR; TCRdb lists only in-frame clones, some missing. The table has more than 350,000 clones, 75% to 90% seen once. Sequencing was carried out using PBMCs or T cells enriched from blood (not recorded which). These TCRs come from a man between 18 and 29 years old who had recovered from COVID-19.

This chain connects TRBV27 to TRBJ2-2, with 9 bases fitting TRBD2. The V gene's germline CDR1 is MNHEY and CDR2 SMNVEV (reference sequence). This CDR3 has 16 amino acids. Trimming took 6 bases from V and 7 from J; bases not matched to a gene: 12. CDR3 residues: CASRRLAGVIGGELFF. CDR3 DNA sequence: TGTGCCAGCAGAAGATTAGCGGGGGTTATCGGCGGGGAGCTGTTTTTT.

J is TRBJ1-3 and V is TRBV30; no firm D call. V was clipped by 8 bases and J by 3 bases, with 5 bases between them. The CDR3 runs 10 residues. CDR1 GTSNPN and CDR2 SVGIG come from the germline V gene (reference sequence). The CDR3 bases are TGTGCCGGTAGTGGAAACACCATATATTTT. Its protein is CAGSGNTIYF.

A few counts support this clone. This chain's CDR3 is CASSLWSGDQPQHF. CDR3 DNA: TGTGCCAGCAGTTTGTGGTCAGGGGACCAGCCCCAGCATTTT. The chain links TRBV27 to TRBJ1-5; D possibly corresponds to TRBD1 (6 bases). The V and J ends lost 3 bases and 7 bases respectively, with 13 bases between them. The germline CDR1 and CDR2 sequences are MNHEY and SMNVEV (reference sequence). This CDR3 comprises 14 residues.

V is TRBV5-1 and J is TRBJ2-7; 7 bases fit TRBD1. The V and J ends lost 4 bases and 0 bases, in that order; junction bases with no gene match: 4. Germline values: CDR1 SGHRS, CDR2 YFSETQ. The CDR3 is made up of 14 amino acids. The CDR3 protein is CASSMGQSSYEQYF. In DNA, the CDR3 is TGCGCCAGCAGCATGGGACAGAGCTCCTACGAGCAGTACTTC.

The V call is TRBV5-1, the J call TRBJ1-2; D remains unclear. CDR3 size: 13 residues. V lost 4 bases and J 5 bases, leaving 12 bases between the germline ends. From germline, CDR1 is SGHRS and CDR2 YFSETQ. The chain's CDR3 is CASSKDGEYGYTF. In nucleotides, the CDR3 is TGCGCCAGCAGCAAGGACGGGGAATATGGCTACACCTTC.

The chain recombines TRBV29-1 with TRBJ2-6, with D tentatively TRBD1 (5 bases). Trimming took 6 bases from V and 2 from J, leaving 11 bases between them. Germline CDR1 SQVTM, CDR2 ANQGSEA. This CDR3 is 14 amino acids long. This CDR3 reads CSVGYRTGANVLTF. CDR3 DNA: TGCAGCGTCGGCTACAGGACTGGGGCCAACGTCCTGACTTTC.

The chain links TRBV6-2 or TRBV6-3 to TRBJ1-5, with 8 bases matching TRBD1. The V gene's germline CDR1 is MNHEY and CDR2 SVGEGT. The CDR3 sequence is 17 residues long. J gave up 2 bases and V 2 bases, and 8 bases lay outside the gene matches. CDR3 in amino acids: CASSYGTRGPGNQPQHF. The DNA for the CDR3 is TGTGCCAGCAGTTACGGTACCAGGGGGCCTGGCAATCAGCCCCAGCATTTT.

The chain uses TRBV6-5 and TRBJ2-7; tentatively, D is TRBD2 (6 bases). CDR3 length: 14 amino acids. V lost 5 bases and J lost 3, with 14 bases in between. Germline CDR1 MNHEY, CDR2 SVGAGI. CDR3 region: CASSPLGGVYEQYF. The CDR3 DNA sequence: TGTGCCAGCAGTCCCCTGGGGGGTGTCTACGAGCAGTACTTC.

The rearrangement joins TRBV9 to TRBJ2-1, with 12 bases lining up with TRBD2. Germline CDR1 SGDLS, CDR2 YYNGEE. This CDR3 has 18 amino acids. The ends lost 3 bases at V and 4 bases at J; junction bases unmatched: 11. The CDR3, as DNA: TGTGCCAGCAGCGCCAGCCTAGCGGGAGGGCCGGGATACAATGAGCAGTTCTTC. Translated: CASSASLAGGPGYNEQFF. The variable domain in full, completed from reference TRBV9 and TRBJ2-1, reads DSGVTQTPKHLITATGQRVTLRCSPRSGDLSVYWYQQSLDQGLQFLIQYYNGEERAKGNILERFSAQQFPDLHSELNLSSLELGDSALYFCASSASLAGGPGYNEQFFGPGTRLTVL.

This clone was detected only a few times. This chain links TRBV9 with TRBJ1-5; 9 nucleotides match TRBD1. CDR3 length: 14 residues. Germline V lookup: CDR1 SGDLS, CDR2 YYNGEE. V lost 4 bases, J lost 4 bases, and 3 bases stayed unmatched. The CDR3: CASSRDRANQPQHF. CDR3 bases: TGTGCCAGCAGCCGGGACAGGGCTAATCAGCCCCAGCATTTT.

Turning to this clone: Other DNA sequences from this sample encode an identical CDR3 as well. The rearrangement joins TRBV19 to TRBJ2-3; 7 nucleotides match TRBD2. CDR3 length: 13 residues. After removal of 8 bases from V and 1 base from J, the junction contained 3 bases not matched to a gene. The V gene's germline CDR1 is LNHDA and CDR2 SQIVND (reference sequence). The CDR3 here is CASSLAGTDTQYF. In nucleotides, the CDR3 is TGTGCCAGTTCCCTAGCGGGCACAGATACGCAGTATTTT.

This rearrangement joins TRBV27 to TRBJ2-1; possibly TRBD2 for D (5 bases). The CDR3 sequence is 15 residues long. Germline lookup yields CDR1 MNHEY and CDR2 SMNVEV (reference sequence). Trimming took off 5 bases at V and 5 bases at J, with 16 bases between the two ends. CDR3 protein: CASSTYFRENNEQFF. CDR3 nucleotides: TGTGCCAGCAGTACCTATTTCCGGGAAAACAATGAGCAGTTCTTC.

About this clone: Other DNA sequences in this specimen translate into the identical CDR3. The chain couples TRBV6-5 to TRBJ2-7; perhaps TRBD2 as D (7 bases). V was shortened by 2 bases and J by 0 bases, with 11 bases between the two germline ends. The CDR3 length is 15 residues. From germline, CDR1 is MNHEY and CDR2 SVGAGI. The CDR3 region has the DNA TGTGCCAGCAGTTACGGGAGGGGGAGCTCCTACGAGCAGTACTTC. It codes for CASSYGRGSSYEQYF.

The V gene is TRBV14, the J gene TRBJ2-3, with TRBD1 identical over 7 bases. The CDR3 runs 15 residues. Germline V CDR1 and CDR2: SGHDN, FVKESK. After removal of 2 bases from V and 1 base from J, the junction contained 3 bases not matched to a gene. The CDR3 DNA sequence: TGTGCCAGCAGCCAATCCGGACAGGGCACAGATACGCAGTATTTT. Translating gives CASSQSGQGTDTQYF.

V usage is TRBV6-5 and J usage is TRBJ2-7; TRBD1 agrees at 8 bases. CDR1 and CDR2 from the germline V gene are MNHEY and SVGAGI. V was pared by 4 bases and J by 1 base, with 6 bases of the junction left unmatched. This CDR3 is 15 amino acids long. CDR3 nucleotide sequence: TGTGCCAGCAGTTTCCTAGGACAGGGTTCCTACGAGCAGTACTTC. Its translation is CASSFLGQGSYEQYF.

The J gene is TRBJ2-5, the V gene TRBV5-1, with 11 bases matching TRBD2. This CDR3 comprises 14 residues. CDR1 SGHRS and CDR2 YFSETQ come from the germline V gene. V lost 4 bases to trimming and J lost 4 bases; unmatched junction nucleotides: 3. CDR3: CASSQTSGGETQYF. In nucleotides, the CDR3 is TGCGCCAGCAGCCAAACTAGCGGGGGAGAGACCCAGTACTTC.

This clone was picked up a small number of times. This chain connects TRBV7-9 to TRBJ2-7; tentatively, D is TRBD2 (6 bases). This CDR3 contains 15 residues. Germline CDR1 reads SEHNR; CDR2 reads FQNEAQ (reference sequence). The germline V and J ends were trimmed by 5 bases and 2 bases, with 16 bases remaining between them. The CDR3 spells CASSHRTGEPYEQYF. In DNA, the CDR3 is TGTGCCAGCAGCCACCGGACGGGGGAACCCTACGAGCAGTACTTC.

The chain joins TRBV6-5 to TRBJ2-7; 9 nucleotides align to TRBD1. V shed 0 bases, J shed 3 bases, and the junction held 3 bases outside the gene matches. CDR1 is MNHEY, CDR2 SVGAGI, per germline. The CDR3 totals 15 residues. The CDR3 region has the DNA TGTGCCAGCAGTTACTCCGGGACAGGGAACTACGAGCAGTACTTC. Translating it yields CASSYSGTGNYEQYF.

This clone was counted many times. The chain is built from TRBV6-5 and TRBJ1-2, with a tentative D call TRBD1 (6 bases). Germline V gives CDR1 MNHEY, CDR2 SVGAGI. The CDR3 is made up of 16 amino acids. Trimming stripped 0 bases from V and 8 bases from J, with 19 bases between. CDR3 sequence reads: CASSYSRDGGDWGYTF. The CDR3 coding sequence is TGTGCCAGCAGTTACTCGAGGGATGGGGGCGACTGGGGCTACACCTTC.

The chain links TRBV18 to TRBJ2-5, with TRBD2 as a possible D gene (7 bases). V was clipped by 1 base and J by 1 base, with 13 bases between them. Germline values: CDR1 KGHSH, CDR2 LQKENI. CDR3 length: 16 residues. CDR3 bases: TGTGCCAGCTCACCACGGGGGGGCCAATTCCAAGAGACCCAGTACTTC. Translation gives CASSPRGGQFQETQYF.